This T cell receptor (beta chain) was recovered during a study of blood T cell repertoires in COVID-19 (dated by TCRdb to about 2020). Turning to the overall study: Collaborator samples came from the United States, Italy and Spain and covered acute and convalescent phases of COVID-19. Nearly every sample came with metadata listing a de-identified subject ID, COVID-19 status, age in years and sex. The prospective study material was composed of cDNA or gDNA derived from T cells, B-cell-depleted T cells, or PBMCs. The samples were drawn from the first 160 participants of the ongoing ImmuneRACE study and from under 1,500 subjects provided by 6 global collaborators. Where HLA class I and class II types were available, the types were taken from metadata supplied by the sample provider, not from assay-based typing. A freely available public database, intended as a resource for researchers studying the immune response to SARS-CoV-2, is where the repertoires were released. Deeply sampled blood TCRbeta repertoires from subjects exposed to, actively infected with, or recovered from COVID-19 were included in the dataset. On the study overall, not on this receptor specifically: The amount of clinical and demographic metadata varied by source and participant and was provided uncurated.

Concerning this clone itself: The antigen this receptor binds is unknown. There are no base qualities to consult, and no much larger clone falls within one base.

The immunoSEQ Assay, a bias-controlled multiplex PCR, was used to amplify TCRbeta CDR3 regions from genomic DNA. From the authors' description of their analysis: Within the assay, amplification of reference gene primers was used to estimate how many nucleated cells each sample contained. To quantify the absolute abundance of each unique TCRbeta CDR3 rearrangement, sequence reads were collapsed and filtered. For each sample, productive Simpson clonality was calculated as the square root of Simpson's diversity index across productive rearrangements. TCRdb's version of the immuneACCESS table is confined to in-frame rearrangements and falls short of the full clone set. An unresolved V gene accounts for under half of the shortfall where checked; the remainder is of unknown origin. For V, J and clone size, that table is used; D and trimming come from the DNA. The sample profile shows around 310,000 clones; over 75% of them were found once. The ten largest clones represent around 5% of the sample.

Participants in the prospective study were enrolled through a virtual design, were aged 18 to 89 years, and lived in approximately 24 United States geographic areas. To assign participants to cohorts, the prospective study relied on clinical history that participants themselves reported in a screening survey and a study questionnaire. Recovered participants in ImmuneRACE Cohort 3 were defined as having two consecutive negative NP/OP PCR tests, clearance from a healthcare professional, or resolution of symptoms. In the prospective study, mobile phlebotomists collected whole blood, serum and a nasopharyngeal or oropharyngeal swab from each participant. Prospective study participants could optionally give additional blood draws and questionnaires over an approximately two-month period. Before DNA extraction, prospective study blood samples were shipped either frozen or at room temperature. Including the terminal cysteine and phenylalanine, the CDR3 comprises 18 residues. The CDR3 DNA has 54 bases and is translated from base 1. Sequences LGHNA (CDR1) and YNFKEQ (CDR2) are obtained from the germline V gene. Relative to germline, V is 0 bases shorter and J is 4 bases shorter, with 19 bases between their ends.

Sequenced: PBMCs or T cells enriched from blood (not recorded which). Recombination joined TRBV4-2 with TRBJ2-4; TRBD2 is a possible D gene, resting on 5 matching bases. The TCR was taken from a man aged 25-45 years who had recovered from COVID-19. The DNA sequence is TGTGCCAGCAGCCAAGATAAGGGTTCGGGGAGAGGAAAAAACATTCAGTACTTC. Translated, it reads CASSQDKGSGRGKNIQYF.